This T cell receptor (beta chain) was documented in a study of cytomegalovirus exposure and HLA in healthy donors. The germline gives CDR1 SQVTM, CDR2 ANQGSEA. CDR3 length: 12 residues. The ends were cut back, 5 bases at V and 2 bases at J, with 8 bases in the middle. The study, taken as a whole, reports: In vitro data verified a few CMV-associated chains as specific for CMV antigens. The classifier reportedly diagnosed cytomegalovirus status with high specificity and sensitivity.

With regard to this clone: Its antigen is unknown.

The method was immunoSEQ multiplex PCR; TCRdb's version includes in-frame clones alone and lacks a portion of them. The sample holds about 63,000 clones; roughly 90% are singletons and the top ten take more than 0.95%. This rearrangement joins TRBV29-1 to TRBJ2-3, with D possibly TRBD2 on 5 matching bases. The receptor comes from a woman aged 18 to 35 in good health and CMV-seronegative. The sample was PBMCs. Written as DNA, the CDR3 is TGCAGCGTTATGGACTCCACAGATACGCAGTATTTT. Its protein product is CSVMDSTDTQYF.